The 4 T cell receptor beta chains in this list originate from one sample, sequenced in a study of T cells after yellow fever vaccination (dated by TCRdb to about 2019). The receptor library was made with 5' RACE. Instrument used: Illumina HiSeq 2500. The public reads were reanalyzed by TCRdb: fastp trimming at Q25, MiXCR alignment, in-frame beta chains only. Each CDR3 protein gets just one entry, which takes the most common genes and DNA from the rows behind it. This sample is represented by over 110,000 distinct CDR3 sequences; 6.5% to 8.5% of them were singletons. The top ten clonotypes cover 0.73% of the sample. The sample's treatment or condition, from its label and the paper: live attenuated yellow fever vaccine strain. Material: CD4+ T cells sorted from PBMCs, obtained 5 days after the yellow fever booster vaccination. Source of these receptors: a man younger than 40 who received the YFV17D yellow fever vaccine.

This clonotype was seen at least ten times. The chain links TRBV4-3 to TRBJ2-3; D remains unclear. CDR3 length equals 15 residues. Trimming removed 4 bases from V and 3 bases from J, with 14 bases in between. CDR1 and CDR2 from the germline V gene are LGHNA and YSLEER. In DNA form, the CDR3 reads TGCGCCAGCAGCCCCGGTAGGGCCGGGACAGATACGCAGTATTTT. Translated, it gives CASSPGRAGTDTQYF.

As concerns this clonotype: Just one base apart from a much larger clone, this may be a read error. The V call is TRBV5-1, the J call TRBJ2-2, with D perhaps TRBD2 (6 bases). Deletions cut 3 bases from V and 4 bases from J, with 16 bases between. The CDR3 is made up of 16 amino acids. CDR1 is SGHRS and CDR2 is YFSETQ in the germline V gene. As DNA, the CDR3 is TGCGCCAGCAGCTCGCTACGGGACTCCTCCACCGGGGAGCTGTTTTTT. The encoded protein is CASSSLRDSSTGELFF.

This clonotype was seen at least ten times. The rearrangement joins TRBV29-1 to TRBJ2-3, with TRBD1 as a possible D gene (6 bases). This CDR3 is built from 15 residues. With 7 bases removed from V and 0 bases from J, the gap between germline ends came to 17 bases. The V gene's germline CDR1 is SQVTM and CDR2 ANQGSEA. The CDR3 here is CSAKTGSRSTDTQYF. As DNA, the CDR3 is TGCAGCGCCAAAACAGGGTCACGAAGCACAGATACGCAGTATTTT.

This clonotype appeared many times. The chain uses TRBV5-1 and TRBJ1-6; D is undetermined. The V gene lost 8 bases and the J gene lost 14 bases, with 20 bases spanning the gap. Germline V gives CDR1 SGHRS, CDR2 YFSETQ. The CDR3 contains 13 residues. The CDR3, as DNA: TGCGCCAGTCCATCCCTTCCGATGCAGGCCCTCCACTTT. Residues: CASPSLPMQALHF. Looking up the rest from reference TRBV5-1 and TRBJ1-6 gives the full variable domain: KAGVTQTPRYLIKTRGQQVTLSCSPISGHRSVSWYQQTPGQGLQFLFEYFSETQRNKGNFPGRFSGRQFSNSRSEMNVSTLELGDSALYLCASPSLPMQALHFGNGTRLTVT.